The T cell receptor beta chain under discussion was sequenced for a study of monozygotic twins with cystic fibrosis. Generated by immunoSEQ multiplex PCR, the TCRdb table keeps only in-frame clones and is missing some. The sample shows roughly 15,000 clones, approximately 92% of them seen only once. J gave up 7 bases and V 0 bases, and 9 bases lay outside the gene matches. The V gene's germline CDR1 is SEHNR and CDR2 FQNEAQ (reference sequence). There are 15 residues in the CDR3. V gene TRBV7-9 combines with J gene TRBJ2-7; 7 bases map to TRBD2. The sequence came from a girl between 2 and 10 years old with cystic fibrosis. Specimen: blood. DNA for the CDR3: TGTGCCAGCAGCTTAGCTGGCGGGAGTCTTCAGGAGCAGTACTTC. This encodes CASSLAGGSLQEQYF. The full variable domain, rest sourced from reference TRBV7-9 and TRBJ2-7, is DTGVSQNPRHKITKRGQNVTFRCDPISEHNRLYWYRQTLGQGPEFLTYFQNEAQLEKSRLLSDRFSAERPKGSFSTLEIQRTEQGDSAMYLCASSLAGGSLQEQYFGPGTRLTVT.